The 19 T cell receptor beta chains below all came from one sample that was sequenced in a study of CD8 T cells in Susac syndrome. An input of about 0.5 to 1 ug of RNA was subjected to reverse transcription using random hexamers. TCRdb passed the immunoSEQ multiplex PCR reads through MiXCR, listing each CDR3 protein once. This sample has around 200,000 distinct CDR3 sequences, with 85% to 95% found just once. The material sequenced was CD4+ T cells from PBMCs. The source of these receptors is a human donor with Susac syndrome.

The CDR3 loop reads CASRDRANQPQHF. DNA for the CDR3: TGTGCCAGCAGGGACAGGGCAAATCAGCCCCAGCATTTT. V gene TRBV25-1 combines with J gene TRBJ1-5; TRBD1 matches 8 bases. CDR1 MGHDK and CDR2 SYGVNS come from the germline V gene. CDR3 length: 13 residues. J lost 4 bases, V lost 6 bases, and 2 bases had no gene match.

This clonotype was observed a single time. This CDR3 is CASSPGAREGPYEQYF. The CDR3 DNA is TGTGCCAGCAGCCCCGGGGCGCGGGAGGGTCCCTACGAGCAGTACTTC. The rearrangement joins TRBV5-4 to TRBJ2-7; 9 nucleotides align to TRBD2. This CDR3 spans 16 amino acids. Germline V gives CDR1 SGHNT, CDR2 YYREEE (reference sequence). V lost 4 bases, J lost 2 bases, and 10 bases stayed unmatched.

The V gene is TRBV20-1, the J gene TRBJ1-5, with unresolved D. In germline, CDR1 is DFQATT, CDR2 SNEGSKA (reference sequence). Between the trimmed V and J ends, which lost 0 bases and 9 bases, there was a span of 9 bases. The CDR3 consists of 12 residues. CDR3 amino acids: CSARDPGGPQHF. The DNA for the CDR3 is TGCAGTGCTAGAGATCCTGGCGGGCCCCAGCATTTT.

The J gene is TRBJ1-1, the V gene TRBV18; no clear D. The CDR3 has 15 residues. Germline V lookup: CDR1 KGHSH, CDR2 LQKENI. Between the trimmed V and J ends, which lost 2 bases and 1 base, there was a span of 11 bases. In nucleotides, the CDR3 is TGTGCCAGCTCACCAAGCTGGGAGGGGAACACTGAAGCTTTCTTT. Encoded protein: CASSPSWEGNTEAFF.

This sequence joins TRBV20-1 and TRBJ2-5; D ambiguous. Trimming shortened V by 1 base and J by 2 bases, and 8 bases separated the two germline ends. The CDR3 runs to 13 residues. CDR1 and CDR2 from the germline V gene are DFQATT and SNEGSKA (reference sequence). The CDR3 reads CSARAAGQETQYF. The CDR3 DNA reads TGCAGTGCTAGAGCGGCAGGACAAGAGACCCAGTACTTC.

The chain couples TRBV25-1 to TRBJ2-2; a weak D match, TRBD1 (5 bases). Per the germline V gene, CDR1 is MGHDK and CDR2 is SYGVNS. The CDR3 spans 15 residues. The germline V and J ends were trimmed by 3 bases and 4 bases, with 12 bases remaining between them. DNA of the CDR3: TGTGCCAGCAGTGATTTTAGGGGTGTCACCGGGGAGCTGTTTTTT. Its protein is CASSDFRGVTGELFF.

This rearrangement joins TRBV12-3 or TRBV12-4 to TRBJ2-2; weak D call: TRBD1 (6 bases). The length of the CDR3 is 15 residues. Trimming pared 4 bases from V and 3 bases from J, leaving 12 bases between. The CDR3 DNA reads as TGTGCCAGCAGTTCCAGGACAGAGGACACCGGGGAGCTGTTTTTT. Protein: CASSSRTEDTGELFF.

The rearrangement joins TRBV20-1 to TRBJ2-3; 13 positions agree with TRBD2. Trimming removed 6 bases from V and 6 bases from J; junction bases left unmatched: 6. This CDR3 has 14 residues. Germline V gene lookup returns CDR1 DFQATT and CDR2 SNEGSKA (reference sequence). CDR3 in amino acids: CSATTSGRGDTQYF. Written as DNA, the CDR3 is TGCAGTGCGACCACTAGCGGGAGGGGGGATACGCAGTATTTT.

This clonotype showed up just once. The gene calls are TRBV6-2 or TRBV6-3 and TRBJ2-1; TRBD2 might be the D (5 bases). V dropped 5 bases and J dropped 7 bases, with 9 bases sitting between them. CDR1 and CDR2 from the germline V gene are MNHEY and SVGEGT. This CDR3 contains 12 residues. CDR3 sequence reads: CASSPRLNEQFF. For the CDR3, the DNA is TGTGCCAGCAGTCCAAGACTAAATGAGCAGTTCTTC.

The V and J genes are TRBV7-9 and TRBJ2-1; TRBD2 matches 11 bases. CDR3 size: 16 residues. The V segment lost 6 bases and the J segment 5 bases; nucleotides outside the gene matches: 9. CDR1 is SEHNR and CDR2 is FQNEAQ in the germline V gene (reference sequence). CDR3 loop: CASRLPNSGRDNEQFF. CDR3 sequence (DNA): TGTGCCAGCAGACTCCCAAATAGCGGGAGGGACAATGAGCAGTTCTTC.

The chain carries TRBV7-9 and TRBJ2-7; TRBD1 matches at 10 bases. The CDR3 contains 15 residues. Germline V gene lookup returns CDR1 SEHNR and CDR2 FQNEAQ (reference sequence). V shed 4 bases, J shed 6 bases, and the junction held 9 bases outside the gene matches. CDR3 nucleotides: TGTGCCAGCAGCTCCGCCGGGACAGGGGTCGGCGAGCAGTACTTC. It translates to CASSSAGTGVGEQYF.

The V gene is TRBV7-2, the J gene TRBJ2-2, with D tentatively TRBD2 (5 bases). CDR1 and CDR2 from the germline V gene are SGHTA and FQGNSA. CDR3 length equals 15 residues. Trimming cost V 5 bases and J 0 bases, with 10 bases left between them. The CDR3 region is CASSTTRANTGELFF. The CDR3 DNA reads as TGTGCCAGCAGCACCACTAGAGCGAACACCGGGGAGCTGTTTTTT.

The V call is TRBV5-1, the J call TRBJ1-5; D is undetermined. The CDR3 totals 13 residues. In germline, CDR1 is SGHRS, CDR2 YFSETQ. The ends were cut back, 1 base at V and 3 bases at J, with 5 bases in the middle. CDR3 in amino acids: CASSLNVNQPQHF. The CDR3 nucleotides read TGCGCCAGCAGCTTGAACGTCAATCAGCCCCAGCATTTT.

The J gene is TRBJ2-1, the V gene TRBV20-1; D call uncertain. This CDR3 spans 12 amino acids. Per germline, CDR1 DFQATT and CDR2 SNEGSKA (reference sequence). Trimming removed 0 bases at V and 7 bases at J, with 7 bases between. CDR3 nucleotides: TGCAGTGCTAGAGATGGCCCTAATGAGCAGTTCTTC. As protein: CSARDGPNEQFF.

In its sample, this clonotype was seen a few times. The genes are TRBV29-1 and TRBJ2-7, with D perhaps matching TRBD2 (6 bases). This CDR3 is built from 15 residues. Germline V gene data show CDR1 as SQVTM and CDR2 as ANQGSEA. The V gene lost 0 bases and the J gene lost 5 bases, with 17 bases spanning the gap. The CDR3, as DNA: TGCAGCGTTGAAGATCGGGAGAAGGGGCTCGACGAGCAGTACTTC. Its protein product is CSVEDREKGLDEQYF.

V is TRBV18 and J is TRBJ1-1; TRBD1 matches 8 bases. J was trimmed by 4 bases and V by 5 bases; bases with no gene match: 9. Germline CDR1 is KGHSH and CDR2 is LQKENI. The CDR3 contains 15 residues. This chain's CDR3 is CASSTGQGPGTEAFF. The CDR3 DNA is TGTGCCAGCTCAACCGGACAGGGCCCTGGCACTGAAGCTTTCTTT.

The CDR3 DNA sequence: TGTGCCAGCAGCTTTGGAGGGGGGGGCACTGAAGCTTTCTTT. Amino acids: CASSFGGGGTEAFF. The chain couples TRBV13 to TRBJ1-1, with D perhaps matching TRBD1 (6 bases). The germline CDR1 and CDR2 sequences are PRHDT and FYEKMQ (reference sequence). The CDR3 covers 14 residues. V was cut by 3 bases and J by 4 bases, with 12 bases left in between.

Only one count was recorded for this clonotype. The J gene is TRBJ2-7, the V gene TRBV18; 8 bases agree with TRBD1. Germline V CDR1 and CDR2: KGHSH, LQKENI. Trimming took 3 bases from V and 7 from J; bases not matched to a gene: 8. The CDR3 has 14 amino acids. CDR3 sequence: CASSPVTGAREQYF. CDR3 nucleotide sequence: TGTGCCAGCTCACCTGTGACAGGGGCGCGTGAGCAGTACTTC.

DNA of the CDR3: TGTGCCAGCAGTTGGGCTAGCGGGACCTACGAGCAGTACTTC. Residues: CASSWASGTYEQYF. The chain employs TRBV12-3 or TRBV12-4 and TRBJ2-7, with 9 bases identical to TRBD2. The CDR3 is made up of 14 amino acids. With 4 bases clipped from V and 2 bases from J, the junction kept 3 bases outside the gene matches.